A selection of T cell receptor beta chains follows, all from one sample in a study of graft-versus-host responses after intestinal transplantation. Only in-frame clones appear in the TCRdb table, and some are missing; sequencing was by immunoSEQ multiplex PCR. The table lists approximately 74,000 clones, about 90% of them singletons. The sequenced sample was PBMCs, obtained 98 days after intestinal transplantation. The receptors here all came from a human patient who received an intestinal transplant, so some T cells may come from the graft donor. Each CDR3 is given with its conserved first and last residue. D genes are given only for firm matches. Some rows mark clone size as missing; the rest say once, few, many or name a class of expanded clone.

d_gene	v_gene	len	abundance	j_gene	CDR3aa	CDR3nt
NA	TRBV6-1	14	NA	TRBJ2-3	CASSESGVIDTQYF	TGTGCCAGCAGTGAGTCAGGGGTCATAGATACGCAGTATTTT
TRBD2	TRBV6-1	16	NA	TRBJ2-3	CASSVNSGGSTDTQYF	TGTGCCAGCAGTGTTAATAGCGGGGGTAGCACAGATACGCAGTATTTT
TRBD1	TRBV9	15	NA	TRBJ1-4	CASSAQGTGYEKLFF	TGTGCCAGCAGCGCCCAGGGGACAGGGTATGAAAAACTGTTTTTT
NA	TRBV21-1	14	NA	TRBJ1-6	CASSKSSMNSPLHF	TGTGCCAGCAGCAAATCCTCCATGAATTCACCCCTCCACTTT
NA	TRBV27	13	few	TRBJ1-4	CASSWRSTEKLFF	TGTGCCAGCAGTTGGAGGTCGACTGAAAAACTGTTTTTT
NA	TRBV7-6	15	NA	TRBJ1-2	CASSFKEQGLYGYTF	TGTGCCAGCAGCTTTAAGGAACAGGGACTTTATGGCTACACCTTC
TRBD1	TRBV5-1	15	once	TRBJ2-2	CASRGTGTNTGELFF	TGCGCCAGCAGAGGGACAGGGACGAACACCGGGGAGCTGTTTTTT
NA	TRBV27	12	NA	TRBJ2-3	CASSLGSGTQYF	TGTGCCAGCAGTTTAGGGTCGGGTACGCAGTATTTT
NA	TRBV11-2	13	NA	TRBJ1-1	CASRRVLNTEAFF	TGTGCCAGCAGAAGGGTACTGAACACTGAAGCTTTCTTT
TRBD2	TRBV2	17	NA	TRBJ2-1	CASSEAKLAGLYNEQFF	TGTGCCAGCAGTGAGGCGAAACTAGCGGGACTCTACAATGAGCAGTTCTTC
TRBD1	TRBV5-1	14	NA	TRBJ2-1	CASNRDRGYNEQFF	TGCGCCAGCAACCGGGACAGGGGATACAATGAGCAGTTCTTC
NA	TRBV28	17	NA	TRBJ1-4	CASSLWGRTSPNEKLFF	TGTGCCAGCAGTTTATGGGGGAGGACCTCCCCTAATGAAAAACTGTTTTTT
NA	TRBV11-3	13	NA	TRBJ2-3	CASSLGPGDTQYF	TGTGCCAGCAGCTTAGGCCCAGGAGATACGCAGTATTTT
NA	TRBV6-1	13	once	TRBJ1-1	CASSDRPDLQAFF	TGTGCCAGCAGTGATCGGCCCGACCTTCAAGCTTTCTTT
NA	TRBV10-3	12	NA	TRBJ2-7	CAISSTGSEQYF	TGTGCCATCAGCTCAACAGGGTCCGAGCAGTACTTC
TRBD1	TRBV27	18	NA	TRBJ1-4	CASSLGGQGSYEGEKLFF	TGTGCCAGCAGTTTGGGGGGACAGGGGAGTTACGAGGGGGAAAAACTGTTTTTT
TRBD1	TRBV6-5	14	NA	TRBJ1-2	CASKGTGRKYGYTF	TGTGCCAGCAAGGGGACAGGGAGAAAATATGGCTACACCTTC
NA	TRBV2	15	NA	TRBJ1-2	CASSEIVKSNYGYTF	TGTGCCAGCAGTGAAATTGTCAAGTCCAACTATGGCTACACCTTC
NA	TRBV2	16	NA	TRBJ2-6	CASVIAASSGANVLTF	TGTGCCAGCGTAATAGCGGCCAGCTCTGGGGCCAACGTCCTGACTTTC
NA	TRBV10-1	13	NA	TRBJ2-5	CASSSSREETQYF	TGCGCCAGCAGCTCCTCCAGGGAAGAGACCCAGTACTTC
NA	TRBV29-1	12	NA	TRBJ1-1	CSVSFETSEAFF	TGCAGCGTTTCCTTCGAGACCTCTGAAGCTTTCTTT
TRBD2	TRBV2	16	NA	TRBJ2-1	CASTPELAGGYNEQFF	TGTGCCAGCACACCCGAACTAGCGGGGGGATACAATGAGCAGTTCTTC
NA	TRBV25-1	15	NA	TRBJ1-4	CASSEFEGHDEKLFF	TGTGCCAGCAGTGAATTCGAGGGGCATGATGAAAAACTGTTTTTT
NA	TRBV11-2	12	NA	TRBJ1-2	CASSLADTGYTF	TGTGCCAGCAGCTTAGCCGACACTGGCTACACCTTC
NA	TRBV10-1	16	NA	TRBJ2-2	CASSELGGGPTGELFF	TGCGCCAGCAGTGAGTTGGGCGGAGGGCCCACCGGGGAGCTGTTTTTT
NA	TRBV6-5	14	NA	TRBJ2-3	CASTPSLGGNTQYF	TGTGCCAGCACCCCTTCTCTGGGCGGAAACACGCAGTATTTT
NA	TRBV5-1	16	once	TRBJ2-2	CASKGGAASNTGELFF	TGCGCCAGCAAGGGTGGGGCCGCTTCGAACACCGGGGAGCTGTTTTTT
NA	TRBV9	13	NA	TRBJ2-3	CASSAYITDTQYF	TGTGCCAGCAGCGCTTATATCACAGATACGCAGTATTTT
NA	TRBV6-5	13	once	TRBJ2-2	CASPQGGTGELFF	TGTGCCAGCCCGCAGGGAGGCACCGGGGAGCTGTTTTTT
NA	TRBV28	14	NA	TRBJ2-7	CASCAPQSSYEQYF	TGTGCCAGCTGCGCCCCTCAGAGCTCCTACGAGCAGTACTTC
NA	TRBV5-1	16	NA	TRBJ2-1	CASSFLLWTGRNEQFF	TGCGCCAGCAGCTTCCTGCTCTGGACTGGGCGTAATGAGCAGTTCTTC
NA	TRBV5-1	13	NA	TRBJ2-7	CASSPGRDYEQYF	TGCGCCAGCAGCCCCGGACGGGACTACGAGCAGTACTTC
TRBD1	TRBV6-1	15	NA	TRBJ2-3	CASSRTGSGTDTQYF	TGTGCCAGCAGTAGGACAGGCTCTGGCACAGATACGCAGTATTTT
NA	TRBV30	15	NA	TRBJ2-5	CAWSTKRQAGETQYF	TGTGCCTGGAGTACCAAAAGACAGGCTGGAGAGACCCAGTACTTC
TRBD2	TRBV29-1	15	NA	TRBJ2-1	CSVEGLGRVGNEQFF	TGCAGCGTTGAAGGGCTGGGGAGGGTAGGCAATGAGCAGTTCTTC
NA	TRBV7-2	12	NA	TRBJ2-1	CASSLGHNEQFF	TGTGCCAGCAGCTTGGGACACAATGAGCAGTTCTTC
NA	TRBV18	17	NA	TRBJ2-5	CASSPAPSTGRQETQYF	TGTGCCAGCTCACCCGCCCCTTCTACAGGGCGCCAAGAGACCCAGTACTTC
TRBD1	TRBV7-2	14	NA	TRBJ1-4	CASSLDRGNEKLFF	TGTGCCAGCAGCTTAGACAGGGGTAATGAAAAACTGTTTTTT
NA	TRBV6-5	14	once	TRBJ1-1	CASSSGSPNTEAFF	TGTGCCAGCAGCTCCGGGTCTCCGAACACTGAAGCTTTCTTT
NA	TRBV2	13	NA	TRBJ2-7	CASSGQPNYEQYF	TGTGCCAGCAGTGGACAGCCGAACTACGAGCAGTACTTC
TRBD2	TRBV9	15	NA	TRBJ2-7	CASSEGLAGSYEQYF	TGTGCCAGCAGCGAGGGACTAGCGGGCTCCTACGAGCAGTACTTC
TRBD2	TRBV9	14	NA	TRBJ2-1	CASSELAGGQEQFF	TGTGCCAGCAGCGAGCTAGCGGGAGGGCAGGAGCAGTTCTTC
TRBD1	TRBV6-1	13	NA	TRBJ2-4	CASRLQGSGIQYF	TGTGCCAGCAGATTACAGGGGAGTGGCATTCAGTACTTC
TRBD1	TRBV7-3	13	NA	TRBJ1-1	CASSITGGTEAFF	TGTGCCAGCAGCATAACAGGGGGAACTGAAGCTTTCTTT
NA	TRBV11-2	12	NA	TRBJ2-3	CASSLNSDTQYF	TGTGCCAGCAGCCTAAACTCAGATACGCAGTATTTT
NA	TRBV9	14	NA	TRBJ2-7	CASSATGVLDEQYF	TGTGCCAGCAGCGCGACAGGTGTGTTGGACGAGCAGTACTTC
TRBD2	TRBV5-4	14	NA	TRBJ2-3	CASSLRGGSDTQYF	TGTGCCAGCAGCTTGCGGGGGGGCTCAGATACGCAGTATTTT
NA	TRBV28	16	NA	TRBJ1-3	CASSLIWTVPGNTIYF	TGTGCCAGCAGTCTCATATGGACAGTGCCTGGAAACACCATATATTTT
NA	TRBV7-2	12	NA	TRBJ2-7	CASSLGAYEQYF	TGTGCCAGCAGCTTAGGAGCCTACGAGCAGTACTTC
TRBD2	TRBV2	18	NA	TRBJ2-2	CASSPGLAGASSTGELFF	TGTGCCAGCAGCCCCGGACTAGCGGGGGCTTCGAGCACCGGGGAGCTGTTTTTT
NA	TRBV5-4	14	few	TRBJ2-7	CASSLDGRGYEQYF	TGTGCCAGCAGCTTGGATGGCAGAGGATACGAGCAGTACTTC
TRBD2	TRBV5-1	17	NA	TRBJ2-3	CASSTSSGRDYLGTQYF	TGCGCCAGCAGCACCTCTAGCGGGAGGGACTACTTAGGTACGCAGTATTTT
NA	TRBV4-1	12	NA	TRBJ2-1	CVSSQEDYEQFF	TGCGTCAGCAGCCAAGAGGACTATGAGCAGTTCTTC